The source of this T cell receptor beta chain is a study of T cells after yellow fever vaccination (dated by TCRdb to between 2017 and 2020). Regarding the research as a whole: Libraries from fractions with low cell numbers were prepared with the SMART-Seq v4 Ultra Low Input RNA kit. Two healthy male donors made up the cohort, one aged 18 to 29 years and the other aged 30 to 40 years. Blood was drawn at multiple timepoints before and after primary and secondary immunization, with bulk PBMC replicates and cell subsets isolated. To follow T-cell clones before and after both primary and booster YFV17D yellow fever vaccination, bulk TCR alpha and beta repertoires underwent longitudinal sequencing.

The sample holds a few counts of this clonotype. Its target antigen remains unknown. Base-call qualities are not available, and no considerably larger clone is one nucleotide away. On the study overall, not on this receptor specifically: Compared with the primary T-cell response, the secondary T-cell response was faster but weaker, reaching its peak on day 5 rather than on day 15. Because abundant contaminating clonotypes from the bulk population could be contained in FACS-sorted repertoires, computational filtering was required. The study included only a couple of donors, which limits how far the findings can be generalized. After the booster, most clones that had expanded after primary vaccination were detected again (nearly 97% of CD4 and under 90% of CD8), suggesting broad maintenance of memory. A small fraction of clonotypes showed up in both the CD4 and CD8 compartments, probably as a result of convergent recombination.

What the treatment or condition label conveys for this sample: live attenuated yellow fever vaccine strain. PBMCs were isolated from peripheral blood using a standard Ficoll-Paque protocol. Dynabeads CD4 and CD8 positive selection kits were used to isolate the CD4 and CD8 T-cell fractions. TriZol was used to extract RNA from bulk PBMCs, from CD4 and CD8 fractions, and from dextramer-positive and dextramer-negative fractions. Reads for this sample came from an Illumina NovaSeq 6000. TCR cDNA was synthesized by 5'RACE template switching, which introduced a universal primer site and unique molecular identifiers. Priming of cDNA synthesis was performed from both the TCR alpha and TCR beta constant segments. Library amplification used two PCR steps, and the second PCR step added sample barcodes and sequencing adapters. Sequencing of libraries was performed on Illumina HiSeq 2500 (2x100 bp) or NovaSeq (2x150 bp). In the source study's methods: Reads were demultiplexed and collapsed into UMI consensus sequences with MIGEC, and V(D)J alignment was performed with MiXCR. Using edgeR on replicate PBMC samples, clonotypes were called vaccine-responding if FDR was below 0.01 and the log2 fold change was above 5 up to day 15. Each bulk clonotype was labeled CD4 or CD8 based on which sequenced repertoire, CD4 or CD8, contained the clonotype at higher abundance. TCRdb redid the processing of the public reads, applying fastp at Q25 and MiXCR, and retained in-frame beta chains. Entries are consolidated by CDR3 protein sequence, retaining the most common genes and DNA. These V and J calls are TCRdb output, not the study's own analysis. This sample lists 150,000 to 200,000 distinct CDR3 sequences; approximately 9.7% were detected once. The top ten constitute roughly 33% of the sample.

Deletion took 2 bases off V and 0 bases off J, with a span of 5 bases between the germline ends. CDR1 and CDR2 are drawn from the germline V gene: SGHTA, FQGNSA. Including the terminal cysteine and phenylalanine, the CDR3 comprises 14 residues. Kept here is only the CDR3 DNA, which spans 42 bases and is read in frame from base 1. This TCR was recovered from a man aged 18 to 29 who received the YFV17D yellow fever vaccine. The V and J segments used are TRBV7-2 and TRBJ1-3, with the D gene not clear enough to name. The material sequenced was CD8+ T cells sorted from PBMCs, taken 45 days after the yellow fever booster vaccination. The nucleotide sequence reads as follows: TGTGCCAGCAGCTTACCCAGCTCTGGAAACACCATATATTTT. It translates as CASSLPSSGNTIYF.